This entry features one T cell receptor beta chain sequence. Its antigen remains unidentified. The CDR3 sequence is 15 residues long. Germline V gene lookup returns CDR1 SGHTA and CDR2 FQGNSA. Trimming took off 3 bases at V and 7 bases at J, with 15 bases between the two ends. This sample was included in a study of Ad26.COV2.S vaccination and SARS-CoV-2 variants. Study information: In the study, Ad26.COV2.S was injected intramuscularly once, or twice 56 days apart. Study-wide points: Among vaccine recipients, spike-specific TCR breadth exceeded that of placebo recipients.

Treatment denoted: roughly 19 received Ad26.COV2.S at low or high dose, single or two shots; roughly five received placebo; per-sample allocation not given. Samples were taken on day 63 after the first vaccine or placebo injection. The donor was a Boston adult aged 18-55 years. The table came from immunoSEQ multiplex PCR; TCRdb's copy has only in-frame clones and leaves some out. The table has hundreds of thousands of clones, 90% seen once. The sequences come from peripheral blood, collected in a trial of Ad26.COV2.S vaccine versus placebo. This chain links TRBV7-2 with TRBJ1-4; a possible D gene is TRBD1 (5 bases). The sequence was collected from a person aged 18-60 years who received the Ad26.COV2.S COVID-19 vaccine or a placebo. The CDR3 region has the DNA TGTGCCAGCAGCTTCCAGGGAACTAAGGGTGAAAAACTGTTTTTT. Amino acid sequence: CASSFQGTKGEKLFF.